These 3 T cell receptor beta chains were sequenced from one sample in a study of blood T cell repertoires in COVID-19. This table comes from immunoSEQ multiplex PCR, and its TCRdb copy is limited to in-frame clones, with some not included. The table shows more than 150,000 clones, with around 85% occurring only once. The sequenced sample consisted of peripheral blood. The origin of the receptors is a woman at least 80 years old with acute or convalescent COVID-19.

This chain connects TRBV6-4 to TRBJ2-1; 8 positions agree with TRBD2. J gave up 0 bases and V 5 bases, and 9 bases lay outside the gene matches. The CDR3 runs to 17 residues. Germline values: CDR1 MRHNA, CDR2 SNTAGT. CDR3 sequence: CASSPRGGPSSYNEQFF. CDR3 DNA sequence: TGTGCCAGCAGTCCACGCGGGGGGCCGAGCTCCTACAATGAGCAGTTCTTC.

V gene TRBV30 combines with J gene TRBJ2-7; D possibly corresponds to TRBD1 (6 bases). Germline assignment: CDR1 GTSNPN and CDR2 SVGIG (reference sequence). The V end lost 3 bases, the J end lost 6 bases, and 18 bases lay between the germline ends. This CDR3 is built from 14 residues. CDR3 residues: CAWSTRGGAGEQYF. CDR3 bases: TGTGCCTGGAGCACCAGGGGTGGTGCCGGCGAGCAGTACTTC. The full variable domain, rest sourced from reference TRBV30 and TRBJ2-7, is SQTIHQWPATLVQPVGSPLSLECTVEGTSNPNLYWYRQAAGRGLQLLFYSVGIGQISSEVPQNLSASRPQDRQFILSSKKLLLSDSGFYLCAWSTRGGAGEQYFGPGTRLTVT.

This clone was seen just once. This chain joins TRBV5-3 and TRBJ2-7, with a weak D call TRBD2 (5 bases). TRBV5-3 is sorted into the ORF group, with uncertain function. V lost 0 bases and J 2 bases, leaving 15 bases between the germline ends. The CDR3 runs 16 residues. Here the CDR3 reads CARSLVPSHQTYEQYF. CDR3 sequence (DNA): TGTGCCAGAAGCTTGGTTCCTAGCCACCAAACCTACGAGCAGTACTTC.